This T cell receptor beta chain was recovered during a study of T cells in Graves' hyperthyroidism and ophthalmopathy. Study-level findings and limits: Appearing also in blood were most of the thyroid clonotypes expanded above 0.001. From stable hyperthyroidism, ophthalmopathy was separated by a 13 V-J model.

This clonotype was seen ten or more times. Its antigen is not known. It was uncontrolled infection, other autoimmune disease, pregnancy or lactation that excluded patients. Diagnosis relied on clinical symptoms, serum thyroxine and TRAb, thyroid ultrasound and orbital computed tomography. Per germline, CDR1 SGHTA and CDR2 FQGNSA. Germline trimming cut 1 base from V and 2 bases from J; bases unmatched to any gene: 1. The CDR3 has 14 amino acids. TCR beta CDR3 sequences were amplified from RNA transcripts. When the TCR CDR3 underwent first-round RT-PCR, the HTBI primer set was used. MiXCR, run by TCRdb on the multiplex PCR reads, gives a single entry per CDR3 protein. The sample has roughly 290,000 distinct CDR3 sequences; 12% to 15% are singletons.

The J gene is TRBJ2-7, the V gene TRBV7-2, with 8 bases fitting TRBD2. Sequenced: blood. The receptor was isolated from a woman aged 40-49 years with Graves' hyperthyroidism. The CDR3 bases are TGTGCCAGCAGCTTAGAAGCGGGAGCCTACGAGCAGTACTTC. It is translated as CASSLEAGAYEQYF.